These T cell receptor beta chains were read from a single sample in a study of T-cell reconstitution after alpha-beta-depleted transplantation in children. TCRdb itself ran the PCR reads through MiXCR, one entry per CDR3 protein. The data contain approximately 1,000,000 distinct CDR3 sequences, under 30% of them singletons. The sample consisted of PBMCs, mostly from graft donor cells, taken 360 days after TCRalphabeta/CD19-depleted stem cell transplant. Receptors were obtained from a boy younger than two who had a stem cell transplant for SCID, so the T cells may come from the graft donor. Both conserved end residues are part of each CDR3. Each record gives: V gene, clone size, D gene, J gene, CDR3 protein, CDR3 DNA. The D gene is left open where the match is weak. Part of the rows lack a size; the others show once, few, many or a class for expanded clones.

>TRBV5-1|few|NA|TRBJ2-6
CASSVTGSSGANVLTF
TGCGCCAGCAGCGTGACAGGAAGCTCTGGGGCCAACGTCCTGACTTTC
>TRBV6-2/TRBV6-3|many|NA|TRBJ2-7
CASSRGQFPYEQYF
TGTGCCAGCAGCCGCGGACAGTTCCCCTACGAGCAGTACTTC
>TRBV7-9|NA|NA|TRBJ1-1
CASSPTDFNTEAFF
TGTGCCAGCAGCCCCACAGACTTTAACACTGAAGCTTTCTTT
>TRBV4-1|few|NA|TRBJ2-4
CASSYGLKNIQYF
TGCGCCAGCAGCTACGGCCTCAAAAACATTCAGTACTTC
>TRBV15|many|TRBD1|TRBJ2-7
CATGDGQGAEQYF
TGTGCCACAGGGGATGGACAGGGGGCTGAGCAGTACTTC
>TRBV12-3/TRBV12-4|NA|NA|TRBJ1-5
CASTLSNSNQPQHF
TGTGCCAGCACCTTGAGTAATAGCAATCAGCCCCAGCATTTT
>TRBV7-9|few|NA|TRBJ2-4
CASSLGAYREAKNIQYF
TGTGCCAGCAGCTTAGGAGCCTACAGGGAAGCCAAAAACATTCAGTACTTC
>TRBV3-1|NA|TRBD2|TRBJ2-5
CASSQSGALETQYF
TGTGCCAGCAGCCAAAGCGGGGCGTTGGAGACCCAGTACTTC
>TRBV20-1|NA|NA|TRBJ2-1
CSARNAALGFHEQFF
TGCAGTGCTAGAAACGCGGCCCTAGGGTTCCATGAGCAGTTCTTC
>TRBV6-5|once|NA|TRBJ2-5
CASSYSILTVQETQYF
TGTGCCAGCAGTTACTCGATTTTGACGGTCCAAGAGACCCAGTACTTC
>TRBV9|NA|NA|TRBJ1-3
CASSAARDSIGNTIYF
TGTGCCAGCAGCGCGGCGAGAGACAGTATCGGAAACACCATATATTTT
>TRBV20-1|many|NA|TRBJ1-3
CSARSGPGNTIYF
TGCAGTGCTAGGTCCGGGCCTGGAAACACCATATATTTT
>TRBV12-3/TRBV12-4|few|TRBD1|TRBJ2-7
CASSLASRGLVGMYF
TGTGCCAGCAGTTTGGCAAGCAGGGGGCTGGTCGGAATGTACTTC
>TRBV4-2|NA|NA|TRBJ2-7
CASSQDLYSPYEQYF
TGTGCCAGCAGCCAAGATTTATACAGTCCCTACGAGCAGTACTTC
>TRBV9|few|NA|TRBJ1-3
CASSVEGERNTIYF
TGTGCCAGCAGCGTAGAAGGGGAGCGAAACACCATATATTTT
>TRBV9|few|TRBD1|TRBJ2-1
CASSVMTGSYNEQFF
TGTGCCAGCAGCGTAATGACAGGGTCCTACAATGAGCAGTTCTTC
>TRBV7-2|NA|NA|TRBJ2-7
CASSLEGVTYEQYF
TGTGCCAGCAGCTTAGAGGGGGTTACCTACGAGCAGTACTTC
>TRBV29-1|NA|NA|TRBJ2-1
CSVARNNEQFF
TGCAGCGTTGCCAGGAACAATGAGCAGTTCTTC
>TRBV7-3|NA|TRBD2|TRBJ2-3
CASSRGTSGGAVDTQYF
TGTGCCAGCAGCCGAGGGACTAGCGGGGGGGCCGTGGATACGCAGTATTTT
>TRBV7-2|NA|TRBD2|TRBJ2-1
CASSSAGGTYNEQFF
TGTGCCAGCAGCTCAGCGGGGGGCACCTACAATGAGCAGTTCTTC
>TRBV5-1|NA|NA|TRBJ2-2
CASSGKNTGELFF
TGCGCCAGCAGCGGGAAGAACACCGGGGAGCTGTTTTTT
>TRBV19|few|TRBD1|TRBJ2-7
CASSIGRGTGVPYEQYF
TGTGCCAGTAGTATCGGACGCGGGACAGGGGTCCCCTACGAGCAGTACTTC
>TRBV7-8|few|NA|TRBJ2-6
CASSIVETLILVGANVLTF
TGTGCCAGCAGCATCGTGGAGACATTGATCTTAGTTGGGGCCAACGTCCTGACTTTC
>TRBV7-3|few|TRBD1|TRBJ2-5
CASSQTGDSQETQYF
TGTGCCAGCAGCCAGACAGGGGATTCCCAAGAGACCCAGTACTTC
>TRBV12-3/TRBV12-4|few|NA|TRBJ1-1
CASSFEWSRPMNTEAFF
TGTGCCAGCAGTTTCGAATGGTCGCGCCCCATGAACACTGAAGCTTTCTTT
>TRBV7-9|NA|NA|TRBJ2-7
CASSLLTEQYF
TGTGCCAGCAGCTTATTGACCGAGCAGTACTTC
>TRBV20-1|few|TRBD1|TRBJ2-5
CSARPDRGSETQYF
TGCAGTGCTAGACCCGACAGGGGGAGCGAGACCCAGTACTTC
>TRBV20-1|NA|NA|TRBJ1-5
CSAGTADQPQHF
TGCAGTGCCGGGACCGCGGATCAGCCCCAGCATTTT
>TRBV12-3/TRBV12-4|few|TRBD1|TRBJ2-1
CASSSRDRGNNEQFF
TGTGCCAGCAGTTCCCGGGACAGGGGTAACAATGAGCAGTTCTTC
>TRBV7-2|NA|TRBD2|TRBJ2-1
CASSLLPLAGIYNEQFF
TGTGCCAGCAGCCTTCTCCCCCTAGCGGGAATTTACAATGAGCAGTTCTTC
>TRBV2|NA|TRBD1|TRBJ2-1
CASRVQGWSSYNEQFF
TGTGCCAGCAGAGTACAGGGGTGGAGCTCCTACAATGAGCAGTTCTTC
>TRBV5-1|NA|NA|TRBJ2-1
CASSHRYTNNEQFF
TGCGCCAGCAGCCACCGCTATACGAACAATGAGCAGTTCTTC
>TRBV19|few|NA|TRBJ2-2
CASSIEAGAGELFF
TGTGCCAGTAGTATAGAGGCAGGGGCCGGGGAGCTGTTTTTT
>TRBV5-1|NA|NA|TRBJ2-7
CASSFTDDYEQYF
TGCGCCAGCAGCTTTACGGACGACTACGAGCAGTACTTC
>TRBV9|few|NA|TRBJ2-3
CASSVDSSTDTQYF
TGTGCCAGCAGCGTAGATAGCAGCACAGATACGCAGTATTTT
>TRBV18|many|NA|TRBJ2-7
CASSLAGAEQYF
TGTGCCAGCTCACTTGCGGGGGCCGAGCAGTACTTC
>TRBV7-3|NA|NA|TRBJ2-1
CASSLSGTRGYNEQFF
TGTGCCAGCAGCTTATCCGGGACACGGGGCTACAATGAGCAGTTCTTC
>TRBV5-1|few|TRBD1|TRBJ2-3
CASSLESGGAYYTQYF
TGCGCCAGCAGCTTGGAATCAGGGGGCGCTTACTATACGCAGTATTTT
>TRBV20-1|many|NA|TRBJ2-1
CRIAGSYNEQFF
TGCAGGATAGCAGGGTCCTACAATGAGCAGTTCTTC
>TRBV20-1|few|TRBD1|TRBJ1-1
CSAHRGITEAFF
TGCAGTGCACACAGGGGGATCACTGAAGCTTTCTTT
>TRBV29-1|NA|TRBD1|TRBJ1-1
CSAEYRGRVDTEAFF
TGCAGCGCCGAATACAGGGGGCGCGTGGACACTGAAGCTTTCTTT
>TRBV12-3/TRBV12-4|NA|NA|TRBJ2-1
CASSPVRNEQFF
TGTGCCAGCAGCCCGGTCCGAAATGAGCAGTTCTTC
>TRBV20-1|NA|TRBD1|TRBJ2-1
CSASHYPQGRDEQFF
TGCAGTGCTAGTCACTACCCACAGGGGCGCGATGAGCAGTTCTTC
>TRBV12-3/TRBV12-4|few|NA|TRBJ1-1
CASGFRQSAAFF
TGTGCCAGCGGGTTTCGACAGTCGGCGGCTTTCTTT
>TRBV3-1|many|NA|TRBJ2-3
CASSLRGPTDTQYF
TGCGCCAGCAGCCTTAGGGGTCCCACAGATACGCAGTATTTT
>TRBV24-1|few|NA|TRBJ2-4
CATRAHLNIQYF
TGTGCCACCAGGGCCCATTTGAACATTCAGTACTTC
>TRBV7-5|NA|NA|TRBJ1-5
CISVSEDSTGHRNQPQHF
NA
>TRBV24-1|NA|NA|TRBJ2-1
CATSDLGGANEQFF
TGTGCCACCAGTGATTTAGGAGGGGCGAATGAGCAGTTCTTC
>TRBV10-3|few|NA|TRBJ2-3
CAISTASFTDTQYF
TGTGCCATCAGTACAGCGAGTTTCACAGATACGCAGTATTTT